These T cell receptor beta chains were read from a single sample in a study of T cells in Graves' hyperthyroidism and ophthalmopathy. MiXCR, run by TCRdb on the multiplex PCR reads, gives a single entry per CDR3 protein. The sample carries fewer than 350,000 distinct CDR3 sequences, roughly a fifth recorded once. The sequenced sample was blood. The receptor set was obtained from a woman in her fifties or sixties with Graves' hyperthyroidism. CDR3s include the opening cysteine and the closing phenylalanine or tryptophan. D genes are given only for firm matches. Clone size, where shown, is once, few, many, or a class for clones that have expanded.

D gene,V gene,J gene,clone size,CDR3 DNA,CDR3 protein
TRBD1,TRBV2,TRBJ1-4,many,TGTGCCAGCCGGGACAGTTATGAAAAACTGTTTTTT,CASRDSYEKLFF
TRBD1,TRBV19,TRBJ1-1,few,TGTGCCAGTAGTATCTCGGACAGGGGGATCGAAGCTTTCTTT,CASSISDRGIEAFF
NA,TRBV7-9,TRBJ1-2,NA,TGTGCCAGCAGCTTAAACCGGGACATCGGAAATAACTATGGCTACACCTTC,CASSLNRDIGNNYGYTF
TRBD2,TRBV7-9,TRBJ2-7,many,TGTGCCAGCAGCTTGTCTAGCGGGGCTGACGAGCAGTACTTC,CASSLSSGADEQYF
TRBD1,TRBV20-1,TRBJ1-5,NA,TGCAGTGCTAGTGTGACCGGGACAGGGGGCAGGAGCAATCAGCCCCAGCATTTT,CSASVTGTGGRSNQPQHF
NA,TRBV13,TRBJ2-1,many,TGTGCCAGCAGCCACCGGACCCGCCGGTTGAACAATGAGCAGTTCTTC,CASSHRTRRLNNEQFF
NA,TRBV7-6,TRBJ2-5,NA,TGTGCCAGCAGCTTAGGAGGAGTTTTCCAAGAGACCCAGTACTTC,CASSLGGVFQETQYF
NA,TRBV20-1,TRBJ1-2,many,TGCAGTGTTATTTGGACGGCTAACTATGGCTACACCTTC,CSVIWTANYGYTF
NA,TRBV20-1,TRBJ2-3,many,TGCAGTGCTGGGATAGTGGGCACAGATACGCAGTATTTT,CSAGIVGTDTQYF
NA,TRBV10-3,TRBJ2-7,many,TGTGCCATCGGGAGAACTGCCCCCTACGAGCAGTACTTC,CAIGRTAPYEQYF
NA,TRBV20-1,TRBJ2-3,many,TGCAGTGCTAGTGCGGGGCGAGGTAGCACAGATACGCAGTATTTT,CSASAGRGSTDTQYF
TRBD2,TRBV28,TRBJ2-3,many,TGTGCCACAGTAGCGGGGGCTATCACAGATACGCAGTATTTT,CATVAGAITDTQYF
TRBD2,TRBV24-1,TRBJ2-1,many,TGTGCCACCAGTACCCCTAGCGGGAGGGCCAGTGTTCATGAGCAGTTCTTC,CATSTPSGRASVHEQFF
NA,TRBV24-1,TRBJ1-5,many,TGTGCCATCCGGGGGGCGGACCAGCCCCAGCATTTT,CAIRGADQPQHF
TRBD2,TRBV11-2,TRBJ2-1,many,TGTGCCAGCAGCCAGCAAGCGGGGGGGCGTAATGAGCAGTTCTTC,CASSQQAGGRNEQFF
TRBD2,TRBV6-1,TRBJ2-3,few,TGTGCCAGCACTAGACTAGCGGGGAGCACAGATACGCAGTATTTT,CASTRLAGSTDTQYF
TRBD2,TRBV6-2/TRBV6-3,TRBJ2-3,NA,TGTGCCAGCAGTTCCCGGGGGGAGCTGGGCACAGATGCGCAGTATTTT,CASSSRGELGTDAQYF
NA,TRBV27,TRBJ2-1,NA,TGTGCCAGCAGTTTATCACCCGGGGCCCTTGGGGAAGAGCAGTTCTTC,CASSLSPGALGEEQFF
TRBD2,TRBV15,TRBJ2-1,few,TGTGCCACCAGCGTTACTAGCGGGAGGGTCTACAATGAGCAGTTCTTC,CATSVTSGRVYNEQFF
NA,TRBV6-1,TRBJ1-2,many,TGTGCCAGCAGTGAAGAACGGGGGCCAGGGGACTATGGCTACACCTTC,CASSEERGPGDYGYTF
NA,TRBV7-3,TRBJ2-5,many,TGTGCCAGCAGCTCAACAGGGCGAGAGACCCAGTACTTC,CASSSTGRETQYF
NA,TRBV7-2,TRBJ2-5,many,TGTGCCAGCAGCTTTCGCTCTCGCAGTCGAGAGACCCAGTACTTC,CASSFRSRSRETQYF
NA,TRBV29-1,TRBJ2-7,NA,TGCAGCGTCGGACGGGACATAGCCTACGAGCAGTACTTC,CSVGRDIAYEQYF
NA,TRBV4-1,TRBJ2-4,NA,TGCGCCAGCAGCCAAGAATTTGGCAGTGCCAAAAACATTCAGTACTTC,CASSQEFGSAKNIQYF
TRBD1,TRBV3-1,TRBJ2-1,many,TGTGCCAGCAGCCGAGGGACAGGGAAGTTCTTC,CASSRGTGKFF
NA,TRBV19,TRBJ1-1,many,TGTGCCAGTAGTATTAGGTCAGGGCGAGGGAACACTGAAGCTTTCTTT,CASSIRSGRGNTEAFF
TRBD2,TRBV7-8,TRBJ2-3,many,TGTGCCAGCAGCGCGACCGCCCTAGCGGGGGGTGGAGGTACGCAGTATTTT,CASSATALAGGGGTQYF
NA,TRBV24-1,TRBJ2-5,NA,TGTGCCACCTCAGACGGGACGTTGGGGACCCAGTACTTC,CATSDGTLGTQYF
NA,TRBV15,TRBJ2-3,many,TGTGCCACCAGCAGAGGTACAGATACGCAGTATTTT,CATSRGTDTQYF
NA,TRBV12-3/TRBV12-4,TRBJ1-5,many,TGTGCCAGCCTATTGAATAGCGTCAATCAGCCCCAGCATTTT,CASLLNSVNQPQHF
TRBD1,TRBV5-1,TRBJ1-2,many,TGCGCCAGCAGCTTGGGGACAGGATTCTATGGCTACACCTTC,CASSLGTGFYGYTF
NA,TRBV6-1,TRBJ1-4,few,TGTGCCAGCACCCGGACAGCAACTAATGAAAAACTGTTTTTT,CASTRTATNEKLFF
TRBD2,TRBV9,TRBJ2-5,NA,TGTGCCAGCAGCGTAGGAGCCGGGGGGTATCAAGAGACCCAGTACTTC,CASSVGAGGYQETQYF
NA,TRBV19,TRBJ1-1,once,TGTGCCAGTAGTCTGTACAGGGAAGGGACGTACACTGAAGCTTTCTTT,CASSLYREGTYTEAFF
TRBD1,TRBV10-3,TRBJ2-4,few,TGTGCCATCAGTGACTCGACAGGGATGGCCAAAAACATTCAGTACTTC,CAISDSTGMAKNIQYF
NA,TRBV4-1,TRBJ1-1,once,TGCGCCAGCAGCCGCCCTACAAAGAACACTGAAGCTTTCTTT,CASSRPTKNTEAFF
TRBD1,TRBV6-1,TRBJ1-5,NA,TGTGCCAGCAGTGAAGCGATGACAGGGTTGCAGCCCCAGCATTTT,CASSEAMTGLQPQHF
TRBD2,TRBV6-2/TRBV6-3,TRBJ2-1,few,TGTGCCAGCAGCTTGGGACTAGCGGGCCAGAGCTCCTACAATGAGCAGTTCTTC,CASSLGLAGQSSYNEQFF
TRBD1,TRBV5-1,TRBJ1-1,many,TGCGCCAGCAGCTCCGGGACAGGGGTTGGGGACACTGAAGCTTTCTTT,CASSSGTGVGDTEAFF
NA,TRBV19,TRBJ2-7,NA,TGTGCCAGTAGTGGCGCCGGACTTCGGTACGAGCAGTACTTC,CASSGAGLRYEQYF
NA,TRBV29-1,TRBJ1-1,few,TGCAGCGTTGAGCAGGGTTTCACTGAAGCTTTCTTT,CSVEQGFTEAFF
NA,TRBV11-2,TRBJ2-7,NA,TGTGCCAGCTCCAGGAGTCTTGGAGAGCAGTACTTC,CASSRSLGEQYF
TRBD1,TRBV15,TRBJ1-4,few,TGTGCCACCAGCCGGGGACAGTTGGGTGAAAAACTGTTTTTT,CATSRGQLGEKLFF
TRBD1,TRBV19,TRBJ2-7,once,TGTGCCAGTAGTGTCCGGGACAGGGTCTACGAGCAGTACTTC,CASSVRDRVYEQYF
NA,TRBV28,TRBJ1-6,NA,TGTGCCAGCAGCTACCGACAAAATAATTCACCCCTCCACTTT,CASSYRQNNSPLHF
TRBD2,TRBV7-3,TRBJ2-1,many,TGTGCCAGCAGCTTAACGGGTTCTAGCGGGGGCAATGAGCAGTTCTTC,CASSLTGSSGGNEQFF
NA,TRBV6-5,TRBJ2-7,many,TGTGCCAGCAGTTACTCGCGGACAGCCTCCTACGAGCAGTACTTC,CASSYSRTASYEQYF
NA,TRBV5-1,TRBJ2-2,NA,TGCGCCAGCAGCTTGCGTACCAACACCGGGGAGCTGTTTTTT,CASSLRTNTGELFF
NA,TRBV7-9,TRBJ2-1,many,TGTGCCAGCAGCGTGGGACTGGGGATATTTGGGAATGAGCAGTTCTTC,CASSVGLGIFGNEQFF
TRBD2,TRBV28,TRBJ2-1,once,TGTGCCAGCAGTCTGGGGCTAGCGGGAGGGTGGGCCCTCTACAATGAGCAGTTCTTC,CASSLGLAGGWALYNEQFF
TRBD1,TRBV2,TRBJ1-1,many,TGTGCCAGCAGTGGGACAGGGATGGCTGAAGCTTTCTTT,CASSGTGMAEAFF